What follows is one TCR beta chain and its context. Its cognate antigen is unknown. The missing CDR3 end, 3 residues past where the read stops, is filled in from the germline J gene. TCRdb keeps only in-frame clones here, not all; method: immunoSEQ multiplex PCR. Its listing shows nearly 20,000 clones. These data are taken from a study of T cells in women clearing cervical HPV infection. Study-wide points: T-cell numbers per sample were unknown and may explain richness differences.

Prevalent HPV16 infections were excluded; only incident single HPV16 infections included. MY09/MY11 PCR detected cervical HPV DNA; dot-blot assigned genotypes. J lost 3 bases, V lost 4 bases, and 2 bases had no gene match. The CDR3 extends over 14 amino acids. Germline loops: CDR1 SEHNR, CDR2 FQNEAQ (reference sequence). The TCR comes from a woman aged 18-69 years with a cervical HPV16 infection that either progressed to CIN3+ or cleared (not recorded which). The chain carries TRBV7-9 and TRBJ1-4, with 7 bases identical to TRBD1. What was sequenced was blood buffy coat. CDR3 residues: CASSSDRSNEKLFF. The part of the CDR3 DNA that was read is TGTGCCAGCAGCTCGGACAGGTCTAATGAAAAA.